A single sample gave rise to the 30 T cell receptor beta chains below, sequenced in a study of T cell responses to AZD1222 COVID-19 vaccine. Profiling relied on immunoSEQ multiplex PCR, and the TCRdb table lists in-frame clones only, not all of them. The sample has about 150,000 clones; roughly nine tenths are singletons. Source: peripheral blood, taken on day 0 of AZD1222 vaccination. The receptors shown here come from an adult in good health.

This clone was observed a single time. The chain is built from TRBV19 and TRBJ1-2, with 9 bases aligning to TRBD1. The V gene end was trimmed by 4 bases and the J gene end by 4 bases; junction bases not matched to a gene: 7. This CDR3 is built from 15 residues. Germline values: CDR1 LNHDA, CDR2 SQIVND (reference sequence). CDR3 DNA: TGTGCCAGTAGTACCCACGGACAGGGGTCCTATGGCTACACCTTC. It encodes CASSTHGQGSYGYTF. Complete variable domain (other parts from reference TRBV19 and TRBJ1-2): DGGITQSPKYLFRKEGQNVTLSCEQNLNHDAMYWYRQDPGQGLRLIYYSQIVNDFQKGDIAEGYSVSREKKESFPLTVTSAQKNPTAFYLCASSTHGQGSYGYTFGSGTRLTVV.

The chain combines TRBV6-5 with TRBJ2-2, with 7 nucleotides matching TRBD2. After removal of 6 bases from V and 6 bases from J, the junction contained 7 bases not matched to a gene. The CDR3 has 14 amino acids. Germline loops: CDR1 MNHEY, CDR2 SVGAGI. CDR3 in DNA: TGTGCCAGCAGATCGCGGGGGTGGTCCGGGGAGCTGTTTTTT. It codes for CASRSRGWSGELFF.

This clone has a handful of counts. This chain uses TRBV5-5 with TRBJ2-7; no definite D call. Trimming shortened V by 1 base and J by 0 bases, and 17 bases separated the two germline ends. The CDR3 is 17 residues long. Germline lookup yields CDR1 SGHKS and CDR2 YYEKEE (reference sequence). The CDR3 sequence is CASSLFTQALLSYEQYF. The DNA for the CDR3 is TGTGCCAGCAGCTTGTTTACGCAGGCCCTCCTCTCCTACGAGCAGTACTTC.

In this sample, this clone turned up once. The rearrangement joins TRBV27 to TRBJ1-1, with TRBD1 matching 8 bases. The CDR3 covers 16 residues. Germline trimming cut 3 bases from V and 5 bases from J; bases unmatched to any gene: 11. Germline CDR1 and CDR2: MNHEY and SMNVEV (reference sequence). CDR3 sequence (DNA): TGTGCCAGCAGTTTCTTCATTCAGGGGGCGCGGACTGAAGCTTTCTTT. Amino acid sequence: CASSFFIQGARTEAFF.

Note on this clone: A read error may produce the germline difference seen at one junction end. The gene calls are TRBV27 and TRBJ1-5; no clear D. Germline CDR1 reads MNHEY; CDR2 reads SMNVEV (reference sequence). This CDR3 is built from 13 residues. The CDR3, as DNA: TGTGCCAGCAGTTTAATGCGCAATCAACCCCAGCATTTT. Protein product: CASSLMRNQPQHF.

This rearrangement joins TRBV13 to TRBJ1-4; D unclear. This CDR3 spans 19 amino acids. From germline, CDR1 is PRHDT and CDR2 FYEKMQ (reference sequence). The V end was cut by 0 bases, the J end by 3 bases, with 20 bases between. CDR3 nucleotides: TGTGCCAGCAGCTTAGGCCCCCGAGGCAGTCAGGTTCCTAATGAAAAACTGTTTTTT. Translated: CASSLGPRGSQVPNEKLFF. The whole variable domain, filled in from reference TRBV13 and TRBJ1-4, reads AAGVIQSPRHLIKEKRETATLKCYPIPRHDTVYWYQQGPGQDPQFLISFYEKMQSDKGSIPDRFSAQQFSDYHSELNMSSLELGDSALYFCASSLGPRGSQVPNEKLFFGSGTQLSVL.

The V call is TRBV7-9, the J call TRBJ2-7; tentative D call: TRBD2 (6 bases). This CDR3 is built from 13 residues. Germline lookup yields CDR1 SEHNR and CDR2 FQNEAQ (reference sequence). Trimming pared 1 base from V and 3 bases from J, leaving 7 bases between. For the CDR3, the DNA is TGTGCCAGCAGCTTAGTTAGCGGCTACGAGCAGTACTTC. Translation gives CASSLVSGYEQYF. The whole variable domain, remainder taken from reference TRBV7-9 and TRBJ2-7, is DTGVSQNPRHKITKRGQNVTFRCDPISEHNRLYWYRQTLGQGPEFLTYFQNEAQLEKSRLLSDRFSAERPKGSFSTLEIQRTEQGDSAMYLCASSLVSGYEQYFGPGTRLTVT.

For this clone: Other DNA variants within this sample encode the same CDR3. The CDR3 protein is CASSPGTGSYEQYF. The CDR3 DNA follows: TGTGCCAGCTCACCGGGGACAGGGTCCTACGAGCAGTACTTC. The V call is TRBV18, the J call TRBJ2-7; 9 bases are shared with TRBD1. The CDR3 totals 14 residues. The V gene end was trimmed by 3 bases and the J gene end by 1 base; junction bases not matched to a gene: 1. Germline CDR1 reads KGHSH; CDR2 reads LQKENI.

The genes are TRBV25-1 and TRBJ1-6; 8 nucleotides line up with TRBD1. The trim removed 7 bases at V and 6 bases at J, leaving 5 bases unmatched. Germline values: CDR1 MGHDK, CDR2 SYGVNS. The CDR3 is made up of 14 amino acids. This CDR3 is CASTRGLSNSPLHF. The CDR3 bases are TGTGCCAGCACCAGGGGGCTAAGTAATTCACCCCTCCACTTT. The variable domain in full, completed from reference TRBV25-1 and TRBJ1-6, reads EADIYQTPRYLVIGTGKKITLECSQTMGHDKMYWYQQDPGMELHLIHYSYGVNSTEKGDLSSESTVSRIRTEHFPLTLESARPSHTSQYLCASTRGLSNSPLHFGNGTRLTVT.

The chain employs TRBV6-5 and TRBJ1-4; no clear D. The CDR3 contains 15 residues. Germline V gene lookup returns CDR1 MNHEY and CDR2 SVGAGI. The V end lost 5 bases, the J end lost 0 bases, and 10 bases lay between the germline ends. The DNA for the CDR3 is TGTGCCAGCAGTCTGGACGCCGCAACTAATGAAAAACTGTTTTTT. Its translation: CASSLDAATNEKLFF.

This chain joins TRBV6-2 or TRBV6-3 and TRBJ2-7, with a tentative D call TRBD1 (5 bases). The CDR3 loop spans 12 amino acids. CDR1 and CDR2 from the germline V gene are MNHEY and SVGEGT. The ends were cut back, 6 bases at V and 4 bases at J, with 10 bases in the middle. The CDR3 DNA sequence: TGTGCCAGCAGCAACAGGCCGTACGAGCAGTACTTC. Its translation: CASSNRPYEQYF.

V gene TRBV4-2 combines with J gene TRBJ1-2, with a tentative D call TRBD1 (6 bases). Germline V gene data show CDR1 as LGHNA and CDR2 as YNFKEQ. CDR3 length: 20 amino acids. Deletions cut 1 base from V and 5 bases from J, with 29 bases between. The CDR3 DNA sequence: TGTGCCAGCAGCCAAGCCAGACTTCGGGACACTTTATCCTACCGGTATGGCTACACCTTC. Translated: CASSQARLRDTLSYRYGYTF.

The chain links TRBV19 to TRBJ2-7; D is possibly TRBD2 (5 bases). V dropped 3 bases and J dropped 2 bases, with 11 bases sitting between them. Germline V gives CDR1 LNHDA, CDR2 SQIVND (reference sequence). The CDR3 length is 14 residues. The CDR3 DNA reads TGTGCCAGTAGTATTCTTCCGGGGACCTACGAGCAGTACTTC. Translation gives CASSILPGTYEQYF. The full variable domain, in which reference TRBV19 and TRBJ2-7 provide the parts outside the CDR3, is DGGITQSPKYLFRKEGQNVTLSCEQNLNHDAMYWYRQDPGQGLRLIYYSQIVNDFQKGDIAEGYSVSREKKESFPLTVTSAQKNPTAFYLCASSILPGTYEQYFGPGTRLTVT.

The chain couples TRBV11-2 to TRBJ1-4; 9 bases map to TRBD1. With 6 bases clipped from V and 8 bases from J, the junction kept 13 bases outside the gene matches. Germline CDR1 is SGHAT and CDR2 is FQNNGV. The CDR3 sequence is 16 residues long. In nucleotides, the CDR3 is TGTGCCAGCAGACGTACCCCGACAGGGGGTGGAGAAAAACTGTTTTTT. This encodes CASRRTPTGGGEKLFF.

This clone was counted a single time. The V and J genes are TRBV7-8 and TRBJ2-7; perhaps D is TRBD1 or TRBD2 (5 bases each). The germline gives CDR1 SGHVS, CDR2 FQNEAQ. V shed 1 base and J shed 2 bases, with 9 bases lying between them. CDR3 length: 14 residues. The DNA for the CDR3 is TGTGCCAGCAGCTTAGTTCAGGGACCCTACGAGCAGTACTTC. It translates to CASSLVQGPYEQYF.

This chain joins TRBV2 and TRBJ2-7; D may be TRBD2 (5 bases). The CDR3 covers 15 residues. Germline V gene data show CDR1 as SNHLY and CDR2 as FYNNEI. Between the trimmed V and J ends, which lost 5 bases and 1 base, there was a span of 15 bases. The CDR3 spells CASSSPTSISYEQYF. The CDR3 coding sequence is TGTGCCAGCAGTTCCCCAACTAGTATATCCTACGAGCAGTACTTC.

This clone appeared a few times. This chain uses TRBV11-3 with TRBJ2-1; 10 nucleotides line up with TRBD2. Germline values: CDR1 SGHNT, CDR2 YENEEA. This CDR3 is built from 17 residues. Trimming cost V 5 bases and J 2 bases; bases outside gene matches: 9. The CDR3 region is CASSQGQRGGTYNEQFF. In nucleotides, the CDR3 is TGTGCCAGCAGCCAGGGGCAGCGGGGGGGGACCTACAATGAGCAGTTCTTC.

The chain joins TRBV24-1 to TRBJ2-3; possible D gene TRBD2, 6 bases. CDR1 is KGHDR, CDR2 SFDVKD, per germline. CDR3 length: 16 residues. The ends were cut back, 5 bases at V and 2 bases at J, with 16 bases in the middle. The CDR3 DNA follows: TGTGCCACCAGTGCGGCGGAGGGTAGGCACACAGATACGCAGTATTTT. Translating it yields CATSAAEGRHTDTQYF.

V and J are TRBV2 and TRBJ1-1; 10 nucleotides align to TRBD1. The CDR3 runs to 15 residues. Losses at the gene ends were 5 bases for V and 5 bases for J; bases not matched to a gene: 8. The germline gives CDR1 SNHLY, CDR2 FYNNEI. This CDR3 reads CASSRAGQGGTEAFF. The CDR3 DNA is TGTGCCAGCAGTAGGGCCGGACAGGGGGGTACTGAAGCTTTCTTT.

The V and J genes are TRBV27 and TRBJ1-1; D is undetermined. The CDR3 length is 15 residues. CDR1 and CDR2 from the germline V gene are MNHEY and SMNVEV (reference sequence). With 0 bases removed from V and 5 bases from J, the gap between germline ends came to 13 bases. The DNA of the CDR3 is TGTGCCAGCAGTTTATCCTGGGCTACCTGGACTGAAGCTTTCTTT. Protein: CASSLSWATWTEAFF.

This rearrangement joins TRBV11-2 to TRBJ2-3, with TRBD1 matching over 9 bases. V lost 6 bases and J lost 7; bases outside the gene matches: 11. This CDR3 is 15 amino acids long. In germline, CDR1 is SGHAT, CDR2 FQNNGV. Here the CDR3 DNA reads TGTGCCAGCAGGGCGGGGACAGGGATTATGAATACGCAGTATTTT. This sequence encodes CASRAGTGIMNTQYF.

The chain uses TRBV19 and TRBJ2-1; perhaps TRBD2 as D (5 bases). This CDR3 has 15 residues. V gave up 3 bases and J gave up 4 bases, with 13 bases separating them. Germline V lookup: CDR1 LNHDA, CDR2 SQIVND (reference sequence). The CDR3 DNA follows: TGTGCCAGTAGTATTGGCGGACTGAAGTACAATGAGCAGTTCTTC. Translated, it gives CASSIGGLKYNEQFF.

The chain employs TRBV10-3 and TRBJ2-2; TRBD1 or TRBD2 may be the D gene (6 bases each). Trimming shortened V by 4 bases and J by 3 bases, and 12 bases separated the two germline ends. The germline CDR1 and CDR2 sequences are ENHRY and SYGVKD. CDR3 size: 15 residues. CDR3 amino acids: CAISANREDTGELFF. In DNA, the CDR3 is TGTGCCATCAGTGCAAACAGGGAGGACACCGGGGAGCTGTTTTTT.

The chain couples TRBV15 to TRBJ2-7; D is possibly TRBD1 (6 bases). The CDR3 is 15 amino acids. Trimming cost V 0 bases and J 2 bases, with 11 bases left between them. Per germline, CDR1 LNHNV and CDR2 YYDKDF (reference sequence). The CDR3 spells CATSRDGQGPYEQYF. The CDR3, as DNA: TGTGCCACCAGCAGAGATGGTCAGGGGCCCTACGAGCAGTACTTC.

V is TRBV19 and J is TRBJ2-7, with TRBD2 matching 9 bases. This CDR3 has 15 residues. Looked up from germline, CDR1 is LNHDA and CDR2 is SQIVND (reference sequence). The V segment lost 3 bases and the J segment 1 base; nucleotides outside the gene matches: 4. DNA of the CDR3: TGTGCCAGTAGTATCCTAGCGGGGCCATCCTACGAGCAGTACTTC. Its protein product is CASSILAGPSYEQYF. Complete variable domain (other parts from reference TRBV19 and TRBJ2-7): DGGITQSPKYLFRKEGQNVTLSCEQNLNHDAMYWYRQDPGQGLRLIYYSQIVNDFQKGDIAEGYSVSREKKESFPLTVTSAQKNPTAFYLCASSILAGPSYEQYFGPGTRLTVT.

This clone was seen just once. The chain links TRBV6-6 to TRBJ2-7, with TRBD1 identical over 9 bases. The CDR3 sequence is 15 residues long. J was trimmed by 9 bases and V by 3 bases; bases with no gene match: 12. The V gene's germline CDR1 is MNHNY and CDR2 SVGAGI (reference sequence). The CDR3 protein is CASSYEGQGGRGQYF. The CDR3 DNA sequence: TGTGCCAGCAGTTATGAGGGACAGGGAGGAAGGGGGCAGTACTTC.

The chain links TRBV7-2 to TRBJ1-2; 10 positions match TRBD1. The V segment lost 5 bases and the J segment 2 bases; nucleotides outside the gene matches: 8. This CDR3 has 16 residues. CDR1 and CDR2 from the germline V gene are SGHTA and FQGNSA. The CDR3 nucleotides are TGTGCCAGCAGCAACTCCGGACAGGGGGGAAACTATGGCTACACCTTC. The encoded protein is CASSNSGQGGNYGYTF.

This clone appeared a single time. The chain is built from TRBV6-2 or TRBV6-3 and TRBJ1-1; D not resolved. Trimming cost V 2 bases and J 0 bases, with 10 bases left between them. This CDR3 is 15 amino acids long. In germline, CDR1 is MNHEY, CDR2 SVGEGT. The CDR3 nucleotides read TGTGCCAGCAGTTACGGTCGGGGAATGAACACTGAAGCTTTCTTT. Translated: CASSYGRGMNTEAFF.

This chain uses TRBV28 with TRBJ1-2; D ambiguous. V dropped 3 bases and J dropped 4 bases, with 6 bases sitting between them. The CDR3 loop spans 12 amino acids. Germline CDR1 MDHEN, CDR2 SYDVKM. This CDR3 is CASSFVGYGYTF. CDR3 DNA sequence: TGTGCCAGCAGTTTCGTTGGCTATGGCTACACCTTC.

CDR3 loop: CASSLGRGEQPQHF. The CDR3 nucleotides are TGTGCCAGCAGCTTGGGCAGGGGCGAGCAGCCCCAGCATTTT. The chain has TRBV7-2 and TRBJ1-5; maybe TRBD1 (6 bases). Trimming removed 3 bases from V and 7 bases from J, with 13 bases in between. The CDR3 covers 14 residues. CDR1 is SGHTA and CDR2 is FQGNSA in the germline V gene.